These T cell receptor beta chains were read from a single sample in a study of blood T cell repertoires in COVID-19. The assay was immunoSEQ multiplex PCR, and TCRdb's table has in-frame clones only and misses some. The data show about 440,000 clones, with about 89% seen just once and approximately 4.3% held by the top ten. Sequencing input: peripheral blood. The origin of the receptors is a woman aged 30 to 39 with acute or convalescent COVID-19. CDR3s include the opening cysteine and the closing phenylalanine or tryptophan. The D gene is left open where the match is weak. Clone size appears in some rows only: once, few, many, or a class for an expanded clone.

size: few; V: TRBV5-6; D: NA; J: TRBJ1-2; DNA: TGTGCCAGCAGCTCGACAGATTACGCTAACTATGGCTACACCTTC; CDR3: CASSSTDYANYGYTF
size: once; V: TRBV14; D: NA; J: TRBJ2-7; DNA: TGTGCCAGCAGCCAAGACTTTTGGCGCGGGGACTCCTACGAGCAGTACTTC; CDR3: CASSQDFWRGDSYEQYF
size: NA; V: TRBV7-3; D: NA; J: TRBJ2-2; DNA: TGTGCCAGCAGCTTGGGCTGGGGGGACACCGGGGAGCTGTTTTTT; CDR3: CASSLGWGDTGELFF
size: NA; V: TRBV7-3; D: NA; J: TRBJ2-1; DNA: TGTGCCAGCAGCTTGGACCACGGGGTAAGCAATGAGCAGTTCTTC; CDR3: CASSLDHGVSNEQFF
size: NA; V: TRBV4-1; D: TRBD1; J: TRBJ1-5; DNA: TGCGCCAGCAGCCAACCCGTGGGGACAGGGGGCTATCAGCCCCAGCATTTT; CDR3: CASSQPVGTGGYQPQHF
size: NA; V: TRBV5-4; D: NA; J: TRBJ1-2; DNA: TGTGCCAGCCGGGGGGAGGGGCTCTATGGCTACACCTTC; CDR3: CASRGEGLYGYTF
size: NA; V: TRBV5-6; D: TRBD1; J: TRBJ1-6; DNA: TGTGCCAGCAGCAAAGACAGGGGAAGGGATAATTCACCCCTCCACTTT; CDR3: CASSKDRGRDNSPLHF
size: NA; V: TRBV5-1; D: TRBD2; J: TRBJ2-1; DNA: TGCGCCAGCAGCTTGGTCCCCCGAAGCGGGGGGGTTTCCGAGCAGTTCTTC; CDR3: CASSLVPRSGGVSEQFF
size: NA; V: TRBV11-3; D: TRBD1; J: TRBJ2-1; DNA: TGTGCCAGCGAGGGACAGGGAGATAATGAGCAGTTCTTC; CDR3: CASEGQGDNEQFF
size: few; V: TRBV19; D: TRBD1; J: TRBJ1-2; DNA: TGTGCCAGTAATACTATCGGGACAGGGCACGGCTACACCTTC; CDR3: CASNTIGTGHGYTF
size: few; V: TRBV6-5; D: NA; J: TRBJ2-5; DNA: TGTGCCAGCAGTTACAATGGACAACAAGAGACCCAGTACTTC; CDR3: CASSYNGQQETQYF
size: NA; V: TRBV13; D: NA; J: TRBJ1-4; DNA: TGTGCCAGCAGCTCCATACGGTTCGGGTCCGAAAAACTGTTTTTT; CDR3: CASSSIRFGSEKLFF
size: NA; V: TRBV5-6; D: NA; J: TRBJ2-7; DNA: TGTGCCAGCAGCACCGGGAGACACGACGAGCAGTACTTC; CDR3: CASSTGRHDEQYF
size: NA; V: TRBV27; D: TRBD2; J: TRBJ2-5; DNA: TGTGCCAGCAGTCCTAGACTAGCGGGTTCACAAGAGACCCAGTACTTC; CDR3: CASSPRLAGSQETQYF
size: once; V: TRBV25-1; D: NA; J: TRBJ2-7; DNA: TGTGCCAGCAGTGATCTTGGAGGGCCCGAGCAGTACTTC; CDR3: CASSDLGGPEQYF
size: NA; V: TRBV18; D: TRBD1; J: TRBJ1-1; DNA: TGTGCCAGCTCACGGAAACAGGGGGGTATGAACACTGAAGCTTTCTTT; CDR3: CASSRKQGGMNTEAFF
size: NA; V: TRBV7-9; D: TRBD1; J: TRBJ2-1; DNA: TGTGCCAGCAGCTTAGTAGGGACAGGGCCCCACAATGAGCAGTTCTTC; CDR3: CASSLVGTGPHNEQFF
size: NA; V: TRBV9; D: TRBD2; J: TRBJ2-5; DNA: TGTGCCAGCACAAGGACTAGCGATACTTTTGAGGCCCAGTACTTC; CDR3: CASTRTSDTFEAQYF
size: few; V: TRBV2; D: NA; J: TRBJ1-2; DNA: TGTGCCAGCAGTGAGGGGCGGTTGGGCTATGGCTACACCTTC; CDR3: CASSEGRLGYGYTF
size: NA; V: TRBV7-2; D: NA; J: TRBJ1-6; DNA: TGTGCCAGCAGCTTTTTACGGGGATCCTATAATTCACCCCTCCACTTT; CDR3: CASSFLRGSYNSPLHF
size: once; V: TRBV10-1; D: NA; J: TRBJ2-2; DNA: TGCGCCACCGGGACACGGTTCGGGGAGCTGTTTTTT; CDR3: CATGTRFGELFF
size: NA; V: TRBV6-5; D: NA; J: TRBJ1-1; DNA: TGTGCCAGCACCCACTCAATGATCACTGAAGCTTTCTTT; CDR3: CASTHSMITEAFF
size: NA; V: TRBV6-5; D: NA; J: TRBJ2-3; DNA: TGTGCCACGGACTACACAGATACGCAGTATTTT; CDR3: CATDYTDTQYF
size: NA; V: TRBV27; D: NA; J: TRBJ2-2; DNA: TGTGCCAGCAGTTTAGAGGTCACCGGGGAGCTGTTTTTT; CDR3: CASSLEVTGELFF
size: NA; V: TRBV5-1; D: NA; J: TRBJ2-5; DNA: TGCGCCAGCAACCAGGGGGGTCCGGGAGAGACCCAGTACTTC; CDR3: CASNQGGPGETQYF
size: NA; V: TRBV28; D: NA; J: TRBJ2-1; DNA: TGTGCCAGCAGGGGCCCCTACAATGAGCAGTTCTTC; CDR3: CASRGPYNEQFF
size: few; V: TRBV4-1; D: NA; J: TRBJ1-5; DNA: TGCGCCAGCAGCCAAGATTTCACGGGACACCTCGTTTTAAGCAATCAGCCCCAGCATTTT; CDR3: CASSQDFTGHLVLSNQPQHF
size: NA; V: TRBV29-1; D: NA; J: TRBJ2-3; DNA: TGCAGCGTCGAACAACCCCGAAGTAGACAGGAAAGCACAGATACGCAGTATTTT; CDR3: CSVEQPRSRQESTDTQYF
size: NA; V: TRBV27; D: NA; J: TRBJ2-2; DNA: TGTGCCAGCAGTTTCGGAGGGCTAGAGGGGGAGCTGTTTTTT; CDR3: CASSFGGLEGELFF